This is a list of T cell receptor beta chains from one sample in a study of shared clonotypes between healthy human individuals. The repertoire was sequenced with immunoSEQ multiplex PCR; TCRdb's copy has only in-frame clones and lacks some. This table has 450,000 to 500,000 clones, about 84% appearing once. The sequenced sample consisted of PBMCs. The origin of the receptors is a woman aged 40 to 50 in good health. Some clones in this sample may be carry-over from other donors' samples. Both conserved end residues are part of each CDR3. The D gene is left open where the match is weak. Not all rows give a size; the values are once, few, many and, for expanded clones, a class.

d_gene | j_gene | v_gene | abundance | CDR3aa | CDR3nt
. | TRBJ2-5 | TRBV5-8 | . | CASRSGLREGETQYF | TGTGCCAGCAGATCCGGACTACGCGAGGGGGAGACCCAGTACTTC
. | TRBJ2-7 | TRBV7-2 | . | CASSLSGVGAAEQYF | TGTGCCAGCAGCTTGAGTGGGGTCGGAGCGGCCGAGCAGTACTTC
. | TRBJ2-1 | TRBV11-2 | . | CASNSGAHNEQFF | TGTGCCAGCAACTCCGGAGCACACAATGAGCAGTTCTTC
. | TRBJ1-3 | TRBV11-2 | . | CASSLYRVLSTSGNTIYF | TGTGCCAGCAGCTTGTACAGGGTACTCTCCACTTCTGGAAACACCATATATTTT
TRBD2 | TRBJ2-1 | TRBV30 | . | CARLEGGDNEQFF | TGTGCCCGGTTGGAGGGAGGGGACAATGAGCAGTTCTTC
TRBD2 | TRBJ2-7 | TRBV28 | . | CASSRTLGGSYEQYF | TGTGCCAGCAGTCGCACCCTCGGGGGGTCCTACGAGCAGTACTTC
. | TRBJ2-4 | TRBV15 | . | CATSREKGLRGIQYF | TGTGCCACCAGCAGAGAAAAGGGTCTTCGAGGCATTCAGTACTTC
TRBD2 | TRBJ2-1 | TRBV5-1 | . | CASGLAGRSYNEQFF | TGCGCCAGCGGGCTAGCGGGGCGCTCCTACAATGAGCAGTTCTTC
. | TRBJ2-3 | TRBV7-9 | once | CASSRSGEDTQYF | TGTGCCAGCAGTAGGTCGGGGGAAGATACGCAGTATTTT
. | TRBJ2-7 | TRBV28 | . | CASSLRGQGSSYEQYF | TGTGCCAGCAGTTTACGTGGGCAGGGGAGCTCCTACGAGCAGTACTTC
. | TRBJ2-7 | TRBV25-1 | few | CASTPPLGSGYEQYF | TGTGCCAGCACCCCCCCACTGGGGAGCGGATACGAGCAGTACTTC
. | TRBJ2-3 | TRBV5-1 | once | CASSRSLGTDTQYF | TGCGCCAGCAGTCGGAGCCTGGGCACAGATACGCAGTATTTT
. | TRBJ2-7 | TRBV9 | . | CASSSRPAGAEQYF | TGTGCCAGCAGCTCCCGACCCGCCGGGGCCGAGCAGTACTTC
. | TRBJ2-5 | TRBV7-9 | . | CASSHSQYQETQYF | TGTGCCAGCAGCCATAGCCAATACCAAGAGACCCAGTACTTC
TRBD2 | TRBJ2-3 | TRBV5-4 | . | CASSLQAGVDTQYF | TGTGCCAGCAGCTTGCAGGCGGGAGTGGATACGCAGTATTTT
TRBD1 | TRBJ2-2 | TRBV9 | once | CASSAPGTGFSQRTGELFF | TGTGCCAGCAGCGCCCCCGGGACAGGCTTCTCCCAACGCACCGGGGAGCTGTTTTTT
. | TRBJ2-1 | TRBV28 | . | CASNRATFGAYNEQFF | TGTGCCAGCAACAGGGCAACGTTCGGGGCATACAATGAGCAGTTCTTC
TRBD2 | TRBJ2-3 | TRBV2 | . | CASSQERGDTQYF | TGTGCCAGCAGCCAAGAGCGGGGAGATACGCAGTATTTT
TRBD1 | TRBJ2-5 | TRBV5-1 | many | CASSRFGTGVSRTQYF | TGCGCCAGCAGCCGTTTCGGGACAGGGGTCTCTCGGACCCAGTACTTC
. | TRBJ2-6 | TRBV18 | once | CASSLSSGANVLTF | TGTGCCAGCTCGCTTAGCTCTGGGGCCAACGTCCTGACTTTC
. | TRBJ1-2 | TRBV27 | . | CASRTGRNSNGYTF | TGTGCCAGCAGAACAGGGAGGAACTCTAATGGCTACACCTTC
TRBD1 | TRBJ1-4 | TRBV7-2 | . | CASSFGAGGTEKLFF | TGTGCCAGCAGCTTCGGGGCAGGGGGTACTGAAAAACTGTTTTTT
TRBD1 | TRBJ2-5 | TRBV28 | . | CASSLTDRVETQYF | TGTGCCAGCAGTTTAACCGACAGGGTTGAGACCCAGTACTTC
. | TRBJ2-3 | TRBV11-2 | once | CASSLVGGDTQYF | TGTGCCAGCAGCTTAGTAGGGGGAGATACGCAGTATTTT
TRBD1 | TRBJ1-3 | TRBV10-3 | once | CAISDRDSSGNTIYF | TGTGCCATCAGTGACAGGGACAGCTCTGGAAACACCATATATTTT
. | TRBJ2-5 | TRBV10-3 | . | CAINEGGQETQYF | TGTGCCATCAACGAGGGAGGTCAAGAGACCCAGTACTTC
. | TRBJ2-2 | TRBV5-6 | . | CASSPSHFTGELFF | TGTGCCAGCAGTCCATCACACTTCACCGGGGAGCTGTTTTTT
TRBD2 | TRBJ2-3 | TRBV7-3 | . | CASSLGGRYGTDTQYF | TGTGCCAGCAGCTTGGGCGGGAGGTACGGAACAGATACGCAGTATTTT
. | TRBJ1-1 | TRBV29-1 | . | CSVREVNTEAFF | TGCAGCGTTAGGGAGGTGAACACTGAAGCTTTCTTT
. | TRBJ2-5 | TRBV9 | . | CASSSNGGSETQYF | TGTGCCAGCAGTTCTAATGGAGGGTCCGAGACCCAGTACTTC
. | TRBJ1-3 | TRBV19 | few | CASKGVGDGNTIYF | TGTGCCAGTAAGGGCGTGGGGGACGGAAACACCATATATTTT
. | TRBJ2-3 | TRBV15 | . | CATSPGRTTDTQYF | TGTGCCACCAGCCCGGGGAGGACCACAGATACGCAGTATTTT
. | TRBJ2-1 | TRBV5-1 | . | CASSLGQNYNEQFF | TGCGCCAGCAGCTTGGGTCAAAATTACAATGAGCAGTTCTTC
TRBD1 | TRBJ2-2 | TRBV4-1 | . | CASSRASLRDRDGTGELFF | TGCGCCAGCAGCCGCGCGAGCCTCCGGGACAGGGACGGCACCGGGGAGCTGTTTTTT
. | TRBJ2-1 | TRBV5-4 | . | CASSLGTGTGIYNEQFF | TGTGCCAGCAGCTTGGGAACAGGGACCGGAATCTACAATGAGCAGTTCTTC
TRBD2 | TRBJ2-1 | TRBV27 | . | CASSLSRLAGDSYNEQFF | TGTGCCAGCAGTTTATCTCGACTAGCGGGGGACTCCTACAATGAGCAGTTCTTC
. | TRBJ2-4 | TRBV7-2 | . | CASSTRSSRNIQYF | TGTGCCAGCAGCACGCGTTCTAGCAGGAACATTCAGTACTTC
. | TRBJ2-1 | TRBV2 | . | CASSGGLNSNEQFF | TGTGCCAGCAGTGGCGGACTAAACAGCAATGAGCAGTTCTTC
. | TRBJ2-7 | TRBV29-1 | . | CSTHTGGPVDEQYF | TGCAGCACCCATACGGGGGGCCCCGTGGACGAGCAGTACTTC
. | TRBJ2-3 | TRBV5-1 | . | CASSLAVSGVTDTQYF | TGCGCCAGCAGCTTGGCTGTCTCTGGAGTCACAGATACGCAGTATTTT
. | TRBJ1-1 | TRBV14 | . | CASSPRMNTEAFF | TGTGCCAGCAGCCCCCGGATGAACACTGAAGCTTTCTTT